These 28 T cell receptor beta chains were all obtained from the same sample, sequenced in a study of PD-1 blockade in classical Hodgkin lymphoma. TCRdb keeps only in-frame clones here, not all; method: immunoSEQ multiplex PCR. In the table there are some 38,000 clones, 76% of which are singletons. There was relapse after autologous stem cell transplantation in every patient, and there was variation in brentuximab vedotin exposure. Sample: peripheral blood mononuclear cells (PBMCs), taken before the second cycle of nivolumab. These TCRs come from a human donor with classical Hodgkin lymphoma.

This CDR3 is CASSPPRGGGAKTQYF. The CDR3 DNA reads TGTGCCAGCAGCCCCCCTAGGGGCGGGGGGGCGAAGACCCAGTACTTC. The rearrangement links TRBV7-6 to TRBJ2-5; 9 positions match TRBD2. CDR3 size: 16 residues. V was clipped by 5 bases and J by 6 bases; unmatched bases: 13. CDR1 and CDR2 (germline): SGHVS, FNYEAQ.

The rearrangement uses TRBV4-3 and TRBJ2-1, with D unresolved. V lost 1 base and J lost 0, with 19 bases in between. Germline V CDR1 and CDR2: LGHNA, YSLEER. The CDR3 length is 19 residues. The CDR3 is CASSQVMTPASSSYNEQFF. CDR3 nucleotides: TGCGCCAGCAGCCAAGTAATGACCCCCGCCTCTAGCTCCTACAATGAGCAGTTCTTC.

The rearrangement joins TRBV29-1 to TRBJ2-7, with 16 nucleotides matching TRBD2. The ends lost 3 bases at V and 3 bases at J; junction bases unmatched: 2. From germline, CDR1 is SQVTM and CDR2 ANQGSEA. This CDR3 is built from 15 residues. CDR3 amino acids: CSVEGTSGGDYEQYF. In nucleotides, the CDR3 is TGCAGCGTTGAGGGGACTAGCGGGGGGGACTACGAGCAGTACTTC.

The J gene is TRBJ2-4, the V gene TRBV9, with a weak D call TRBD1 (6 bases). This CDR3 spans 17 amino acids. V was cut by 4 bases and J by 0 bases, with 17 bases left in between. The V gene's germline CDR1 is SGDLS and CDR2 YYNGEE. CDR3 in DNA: TGTGCCAGCAGCCTAAGTGCAGGGGTTATAGCCAAAAACATTCAGTACTTC. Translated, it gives CASSLSAGVIAKNIQYF.

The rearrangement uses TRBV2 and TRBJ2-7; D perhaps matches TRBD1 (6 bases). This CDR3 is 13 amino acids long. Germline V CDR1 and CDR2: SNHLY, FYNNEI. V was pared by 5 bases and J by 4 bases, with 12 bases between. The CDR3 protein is CASSSGHRYEQYF. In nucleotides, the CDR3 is TGTGCCAGCAGTTCGGGACACCGTTACGAGCAGTACTTC.

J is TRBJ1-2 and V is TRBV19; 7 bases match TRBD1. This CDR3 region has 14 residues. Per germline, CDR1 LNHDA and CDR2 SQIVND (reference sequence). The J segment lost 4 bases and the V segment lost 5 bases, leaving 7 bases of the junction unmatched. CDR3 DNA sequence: TGTGCCAGTAGTCTAGGACAGGTCGGCTATGGCTACACCTTC. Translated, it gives CASSLGQVGYGYTF.

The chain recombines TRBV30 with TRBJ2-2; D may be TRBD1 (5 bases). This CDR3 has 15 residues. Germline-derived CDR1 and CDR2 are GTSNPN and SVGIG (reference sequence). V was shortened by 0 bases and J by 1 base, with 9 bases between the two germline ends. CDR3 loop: CAWSVGAVNTGELFF. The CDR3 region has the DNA TGTGCCTGGAGTGTAGGGGCGGTGAACACCGGGGAGCTGTTTTTT.

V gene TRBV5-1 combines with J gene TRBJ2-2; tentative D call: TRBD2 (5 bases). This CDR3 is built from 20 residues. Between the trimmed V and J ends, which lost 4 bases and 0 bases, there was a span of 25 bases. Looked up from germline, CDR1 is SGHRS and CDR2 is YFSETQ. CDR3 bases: TGCGCCAGCAGCCCGCCCCCCTGGGCGGGTGATTTCGCGAACACCGGGGAGCTGTTTTTT. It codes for CASSPPPWAGDFANTGELFF.

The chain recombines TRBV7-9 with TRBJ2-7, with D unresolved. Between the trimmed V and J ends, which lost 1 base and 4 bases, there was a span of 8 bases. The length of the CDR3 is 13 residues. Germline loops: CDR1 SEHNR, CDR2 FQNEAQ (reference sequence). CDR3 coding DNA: TGTGCCAGCAGCTTAGTAGACAAGTACGAGCAGTACTTC. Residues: CASSLVDKYEQYF.

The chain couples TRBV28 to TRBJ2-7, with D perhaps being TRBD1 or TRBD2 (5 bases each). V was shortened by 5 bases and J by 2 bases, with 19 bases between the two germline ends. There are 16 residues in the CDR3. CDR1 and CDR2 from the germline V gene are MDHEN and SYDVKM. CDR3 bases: TGTGCCAGCAGTACCTACGGGACGGCGCATGCCTACGAGCAGTACTTC. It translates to CASSTYGTAHAYEQYF.

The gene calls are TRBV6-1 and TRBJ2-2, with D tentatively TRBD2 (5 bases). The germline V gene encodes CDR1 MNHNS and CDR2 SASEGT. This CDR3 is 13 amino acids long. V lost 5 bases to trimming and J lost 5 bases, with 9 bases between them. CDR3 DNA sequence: TGTGCCAGCAGTCCGAGGGAAACCGGGGAGCTGTTTTTT. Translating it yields CASSPRETGELFF.

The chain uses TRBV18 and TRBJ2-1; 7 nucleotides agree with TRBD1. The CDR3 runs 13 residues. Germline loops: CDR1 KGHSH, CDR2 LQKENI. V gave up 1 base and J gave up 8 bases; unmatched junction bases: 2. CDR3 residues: CASSPQRGHEQFF. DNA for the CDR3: TGTGCCAGCTCACCACAGAGGGGGCATGAGCAGTTCTTC.

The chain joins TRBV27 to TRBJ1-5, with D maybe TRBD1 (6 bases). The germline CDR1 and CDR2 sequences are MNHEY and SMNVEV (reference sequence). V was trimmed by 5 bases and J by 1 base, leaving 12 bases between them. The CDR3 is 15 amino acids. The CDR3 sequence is CASSPGAGSNQPQHF. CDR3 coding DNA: TGTGCCAGCAGTCCGGGGGCGGGGAGCAATCAGCCCCAGCATTTT.

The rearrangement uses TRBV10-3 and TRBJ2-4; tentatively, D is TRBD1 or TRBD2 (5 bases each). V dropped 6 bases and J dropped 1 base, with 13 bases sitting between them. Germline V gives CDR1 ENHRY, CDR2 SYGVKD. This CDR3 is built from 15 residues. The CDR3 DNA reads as TGTGCCATCAGCGGGACCGCCGGGGCCAAAAACATTCAGTACTTC. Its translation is CAISGTAGAKNIQYF.

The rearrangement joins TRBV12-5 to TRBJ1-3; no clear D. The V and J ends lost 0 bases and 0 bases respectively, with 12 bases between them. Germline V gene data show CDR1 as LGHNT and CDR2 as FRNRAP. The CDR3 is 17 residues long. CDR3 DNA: TGTGCTAGTGGTTTGGTAAAAGGACCGCTCTCTGGAAACACCATATATTTT. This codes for CASGLVKGPLSGNTIYF.

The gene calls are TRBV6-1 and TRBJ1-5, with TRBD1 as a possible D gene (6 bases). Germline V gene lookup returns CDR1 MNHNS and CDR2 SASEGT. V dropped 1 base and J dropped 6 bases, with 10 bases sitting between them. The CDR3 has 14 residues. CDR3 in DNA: TGTGCCAGCAGTGAAGGGGGGGGCCTTCAGCCCCAGCATTTT. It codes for CASSEGGGLQPQHF.

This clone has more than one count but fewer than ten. CDR3 region: CASSRSGVPNYGYTF. For the CDR3, the DNA is TGTGCCAGCAGCCGTTCAGGGGTCCCTAACTATGGCTACACCTTC. The chain couples TRBV7-9 to TRBJ1-2, with D perhaps TRBD1 (6 bases). Germline assignment: CDR1 SEHNR and CDR2 FQNEAQ (reference sequence). This CDR3 region has 15 residues. V was cut by 5 bases and J by 0 bases, with 13 bases left in between.

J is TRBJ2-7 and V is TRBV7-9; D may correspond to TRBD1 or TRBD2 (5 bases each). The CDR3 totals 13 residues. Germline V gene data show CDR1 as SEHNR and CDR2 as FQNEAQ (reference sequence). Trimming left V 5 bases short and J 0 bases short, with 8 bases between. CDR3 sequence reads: CASSLGDSYEQYF. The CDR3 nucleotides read TGTGCCAGCAGCCTGGGGGACTCCTACGAGCAGTACTTC.

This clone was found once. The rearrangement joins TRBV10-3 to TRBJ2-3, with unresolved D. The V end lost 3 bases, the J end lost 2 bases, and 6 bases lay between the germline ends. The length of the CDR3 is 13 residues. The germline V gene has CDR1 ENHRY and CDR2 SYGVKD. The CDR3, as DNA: TGTGCCATCAGTGACCCCTACACAGATACGCAGTATTTT. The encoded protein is CAISDPYTDTQYF.

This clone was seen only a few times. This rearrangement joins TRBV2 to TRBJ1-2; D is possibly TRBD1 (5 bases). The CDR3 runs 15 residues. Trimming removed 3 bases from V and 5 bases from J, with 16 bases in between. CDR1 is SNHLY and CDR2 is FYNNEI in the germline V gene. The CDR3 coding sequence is TGTGCCAGCAGTGACGAAAAAGGGTGGGGGTATGGCTACACCTTC. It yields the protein CASSDEKGWGYGYTF.

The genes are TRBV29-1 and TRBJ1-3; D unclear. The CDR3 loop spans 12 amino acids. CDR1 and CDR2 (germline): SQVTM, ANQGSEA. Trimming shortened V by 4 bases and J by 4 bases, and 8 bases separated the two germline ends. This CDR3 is CSVADAGNTIYF. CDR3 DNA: TGCAGCGTTGCCGACGCAGGAAACACCATATATTTT. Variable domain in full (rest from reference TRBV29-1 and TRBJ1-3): SAVISQKPSRDICQRGTSLTIQCQVDSQVTMMFWYRQQPGQSLTLIATANQGSEATYESGFVIDKFPISRPNLTFSTLTVSNMSPEDSSIYLCSVADAGNTIYFGEGSWLTVV.

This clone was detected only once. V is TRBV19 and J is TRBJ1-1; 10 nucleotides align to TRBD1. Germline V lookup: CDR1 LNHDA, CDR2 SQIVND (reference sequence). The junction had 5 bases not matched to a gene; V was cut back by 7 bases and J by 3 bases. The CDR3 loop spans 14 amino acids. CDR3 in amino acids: CASIRQGADTEAFF. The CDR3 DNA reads TGTGCCAGTATACGACAGGGGGCGGACACTGAAGCTTTCTTT. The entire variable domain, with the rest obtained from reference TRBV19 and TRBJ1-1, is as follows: DGGITQSPKYLFRKEGQNVTLSCEQNLNHDAMYWYRQDPGQGLRLIYYSQIVNDFQKGDIAEGYSVSREKKESFPLTVTSAQKNPTAFYLCASIRQGADTEAFFGQGTRLTVV.

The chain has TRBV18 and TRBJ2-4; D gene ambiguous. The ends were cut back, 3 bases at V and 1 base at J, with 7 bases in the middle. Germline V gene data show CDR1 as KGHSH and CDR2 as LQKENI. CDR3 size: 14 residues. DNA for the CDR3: TGTGCCAGCTCACCGTTCGCTGCCAAAAACATTCAGTACTTC. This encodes CASSPFAAKNIQYF.

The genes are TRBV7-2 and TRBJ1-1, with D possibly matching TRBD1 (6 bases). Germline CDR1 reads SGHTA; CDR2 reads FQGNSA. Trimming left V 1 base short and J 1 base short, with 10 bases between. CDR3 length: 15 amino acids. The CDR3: CASSLEGGWNTEAFF. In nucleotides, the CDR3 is TGTGCCAGCAGCTTAGAGGGGGGGTGGAACACTGAAGCTTTCTTT.

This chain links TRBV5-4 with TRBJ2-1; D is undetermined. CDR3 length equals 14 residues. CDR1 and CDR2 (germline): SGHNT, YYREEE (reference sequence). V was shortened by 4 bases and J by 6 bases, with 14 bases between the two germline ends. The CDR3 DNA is TGTGCCAGCAGCCCCCAGGACGGTGGCAATGAGCAGTTCTTC. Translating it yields CASSPQDGGNEQFF.

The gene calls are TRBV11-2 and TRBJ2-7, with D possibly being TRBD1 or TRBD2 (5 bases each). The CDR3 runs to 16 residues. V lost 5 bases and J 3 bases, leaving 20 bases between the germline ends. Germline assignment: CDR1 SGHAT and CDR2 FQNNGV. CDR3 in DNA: TGTGCCAGCAGCGTCTCCCGGGACGCCAGATACTACGAGCAGTACTTC. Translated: CASSVSRDARYYEQYF. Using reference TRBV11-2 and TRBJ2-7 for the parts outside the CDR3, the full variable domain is EAGVAQSPRYKIIEKRQSVAFWCNPISGHATLYWYQQILGQGPKLLIQFQNNGVVDDSQLPKDRFSAERLKGVDSTLKIQPAKLEDSAVYLCASSVSRDARYYEQYFGPGTRLTVT.

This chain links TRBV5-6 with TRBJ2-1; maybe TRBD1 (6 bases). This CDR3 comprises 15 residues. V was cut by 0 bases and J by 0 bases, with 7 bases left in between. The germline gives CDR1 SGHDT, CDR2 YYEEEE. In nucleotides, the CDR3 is TGTGCCAGCAGCTTGGGAGGGGGCTCCTACAATGAGCAGTTCTTC. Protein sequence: CASSLGGGSYNEQFF. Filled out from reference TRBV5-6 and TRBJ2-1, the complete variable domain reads DAGVTQSPTHLIKTRGQQVTLRCSPKSGHDTVSWYQQALGQGPQFIFQYYEEEERQRGNFPDRFSGHQFPNYSSELNVNALLLGDSALYLCASSLGGGSYNEQFFGPGTRLTVL.

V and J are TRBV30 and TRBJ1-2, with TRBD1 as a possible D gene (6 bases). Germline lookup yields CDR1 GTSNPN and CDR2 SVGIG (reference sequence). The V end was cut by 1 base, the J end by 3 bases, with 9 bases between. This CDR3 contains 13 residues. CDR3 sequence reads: CAWSAGAYYGYTF. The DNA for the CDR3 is TGTGCCTGGAGTGCAGGGGCCTACTATGGCTACACCTTC.